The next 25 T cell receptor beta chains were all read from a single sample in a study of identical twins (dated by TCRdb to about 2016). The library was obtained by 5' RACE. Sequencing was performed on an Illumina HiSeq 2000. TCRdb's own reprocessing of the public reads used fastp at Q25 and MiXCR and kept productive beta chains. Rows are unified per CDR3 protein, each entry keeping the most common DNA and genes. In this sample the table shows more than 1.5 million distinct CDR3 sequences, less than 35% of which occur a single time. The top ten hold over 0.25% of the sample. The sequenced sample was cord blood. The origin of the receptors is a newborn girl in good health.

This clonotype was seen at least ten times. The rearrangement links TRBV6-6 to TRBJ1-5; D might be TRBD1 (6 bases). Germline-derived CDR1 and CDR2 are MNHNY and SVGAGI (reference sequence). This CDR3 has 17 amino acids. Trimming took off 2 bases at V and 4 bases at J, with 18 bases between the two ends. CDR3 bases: TGTGCCAGCAGTTACACGGTAGGGGGGGCCCTAAATCAGCCCCAGCATTTT. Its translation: CASSYTVGGALNQPQHF.

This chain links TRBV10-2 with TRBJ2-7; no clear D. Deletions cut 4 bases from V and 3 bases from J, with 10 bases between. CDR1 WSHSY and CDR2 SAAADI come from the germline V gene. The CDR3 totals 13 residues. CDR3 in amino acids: CASSGFQDYEQYF. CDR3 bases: TGCGCCAGCAGTGGGTTCCAGGACTACGAGCAGTACTTC.

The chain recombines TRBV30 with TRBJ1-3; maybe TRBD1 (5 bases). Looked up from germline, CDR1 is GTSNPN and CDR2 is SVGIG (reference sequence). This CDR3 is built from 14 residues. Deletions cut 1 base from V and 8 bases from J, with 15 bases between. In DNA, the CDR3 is TGTGCCTGGAGTGAAGGACGGGGGATAGACACCATATATTTT. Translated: CAWSEGRGIDTIYF.

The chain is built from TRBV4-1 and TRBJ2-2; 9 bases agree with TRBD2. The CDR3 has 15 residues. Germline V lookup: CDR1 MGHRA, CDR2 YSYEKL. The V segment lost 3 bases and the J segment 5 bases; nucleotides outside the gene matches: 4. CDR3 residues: CASSHWLAGTGELFF. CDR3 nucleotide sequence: TGCGCCAGCAGCCACTGGCTAGCGGGGACCGGGGAGCTGTTTTTT.

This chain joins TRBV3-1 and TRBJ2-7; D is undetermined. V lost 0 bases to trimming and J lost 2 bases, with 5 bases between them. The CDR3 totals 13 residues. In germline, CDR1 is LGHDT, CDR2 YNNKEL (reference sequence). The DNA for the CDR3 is TGTGCCAGCAGCCAAGACGAGGCCTACGAGCAGTACTTC. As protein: CASSQDEAYEQYF.

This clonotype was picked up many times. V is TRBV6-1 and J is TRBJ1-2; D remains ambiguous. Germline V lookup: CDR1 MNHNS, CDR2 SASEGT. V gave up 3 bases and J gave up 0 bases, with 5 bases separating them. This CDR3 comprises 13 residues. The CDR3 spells CASSDRPNYGYTF. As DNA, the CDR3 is TGTGCCAGCAGTGACAGGCCTAACTATGGCTACACCTTC.

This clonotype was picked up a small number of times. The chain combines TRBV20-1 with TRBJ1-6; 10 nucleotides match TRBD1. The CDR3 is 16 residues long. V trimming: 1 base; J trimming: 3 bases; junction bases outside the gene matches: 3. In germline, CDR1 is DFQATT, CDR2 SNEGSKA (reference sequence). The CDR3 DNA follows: TGCAGTGCTAGAGCCGGGACAGGGGACTATAATTCACCCCTCCACTTT. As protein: CSARAGTGDYNSPLHF.

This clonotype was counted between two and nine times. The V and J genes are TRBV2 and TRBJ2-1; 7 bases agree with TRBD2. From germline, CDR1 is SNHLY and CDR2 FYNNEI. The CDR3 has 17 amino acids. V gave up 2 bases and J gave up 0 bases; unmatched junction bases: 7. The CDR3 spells CASSEIERDLSYNEQFF. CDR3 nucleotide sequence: TGTGCCAGCAGTGAAATAGAGCGGGACCTCTCCTACAATGAGCAGTTCTTC.

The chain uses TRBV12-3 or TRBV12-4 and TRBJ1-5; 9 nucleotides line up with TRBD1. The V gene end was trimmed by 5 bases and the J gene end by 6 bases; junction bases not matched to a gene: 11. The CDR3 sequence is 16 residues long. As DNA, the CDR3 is TGTGCCAGCAGTCCCGGGACAGGGCTATCGGGTCAGCCCCAGCATTTT. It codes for CASSPGTGLSGQPQHF.

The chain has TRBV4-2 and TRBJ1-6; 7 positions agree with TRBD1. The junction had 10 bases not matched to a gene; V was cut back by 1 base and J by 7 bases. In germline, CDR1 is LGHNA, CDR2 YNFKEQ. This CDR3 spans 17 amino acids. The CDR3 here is CASSQGRVTGQNSPLHF. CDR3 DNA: TGTGCCAGCAGCCAAGGACGGGTGACAGGGCAAAATTCACCCCTCCACTTT.

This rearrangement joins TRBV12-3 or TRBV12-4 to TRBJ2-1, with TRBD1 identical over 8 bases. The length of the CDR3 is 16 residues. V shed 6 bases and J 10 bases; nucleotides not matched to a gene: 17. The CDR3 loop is CASRPAGTGGSGEQFF. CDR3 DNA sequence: TGTGCCAGCAGGCCCGCCGGGACAGGTGGTTCTGGGGAGCAGTTCTTC.

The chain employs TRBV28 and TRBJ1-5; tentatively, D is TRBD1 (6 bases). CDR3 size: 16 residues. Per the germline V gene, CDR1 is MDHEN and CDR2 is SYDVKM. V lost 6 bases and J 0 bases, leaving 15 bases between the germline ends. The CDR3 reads CASSPTQGYSNQPQHF. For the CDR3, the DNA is TGTGCCAGCAGCCCCACACAGGGTTATAGCAATCAGCCCCAGCATTTT.

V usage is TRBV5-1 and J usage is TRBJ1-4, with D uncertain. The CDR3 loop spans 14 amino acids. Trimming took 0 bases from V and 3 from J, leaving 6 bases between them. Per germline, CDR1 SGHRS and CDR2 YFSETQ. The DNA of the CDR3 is TGCGCCAGCAGCTTGGGGGAGGCTAATGAAAAACTGTTTTTT. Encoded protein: CASSLGEANEKLFF.

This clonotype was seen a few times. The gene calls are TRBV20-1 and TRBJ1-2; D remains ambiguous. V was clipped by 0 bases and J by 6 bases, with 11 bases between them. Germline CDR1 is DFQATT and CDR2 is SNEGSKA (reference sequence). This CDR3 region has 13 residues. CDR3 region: CSARDQWRNGYTF. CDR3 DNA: TGCAGTGCTAGAGATCAATGGCGTAATGGCTACACCTTC.

The CDR3 loop is CASSQGESGFNEQYF. The CDR3 DNA reads TGCGCCAGCAGCCAAGGCGAAAGCGGATTCAATGAGCAGTACTTC. The chain links TRBV4-1 to TRBJ2-5; possibly TRBD2 for D (5 bases). V shed 1 base and J shed 11 bases, with 20 bases lying between them. The germline CDR1 and CDR2 sequences are MGHRA and YSYEKL. The CDR3 is 15 amino acids.

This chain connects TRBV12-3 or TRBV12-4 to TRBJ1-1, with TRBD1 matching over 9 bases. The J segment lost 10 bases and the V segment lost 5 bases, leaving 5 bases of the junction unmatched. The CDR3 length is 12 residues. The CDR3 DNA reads TGTGCCAGCAGTCCTAAGACAGGGGGAGCTTTCTTT. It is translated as CASSPKTGGAFF.

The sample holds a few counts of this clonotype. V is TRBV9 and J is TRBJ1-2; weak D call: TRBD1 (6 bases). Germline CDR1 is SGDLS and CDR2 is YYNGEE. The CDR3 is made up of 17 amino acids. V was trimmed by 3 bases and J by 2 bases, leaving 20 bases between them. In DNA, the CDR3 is TGTGCCAGCAGCGCAAGTCCACCCAGGGGAGGGAACTATGGCTACACCTTC. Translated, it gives CASSASPPRGGNYGYTF.

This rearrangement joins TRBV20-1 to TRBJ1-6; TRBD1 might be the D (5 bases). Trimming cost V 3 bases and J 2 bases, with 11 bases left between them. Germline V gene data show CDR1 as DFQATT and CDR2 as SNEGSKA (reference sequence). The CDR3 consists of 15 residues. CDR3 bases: TGCAGTGCTAGCCCCTCAGGGACCTATAATTCACCCCTCCACTTT. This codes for CSASPSGTYNSPLHF.

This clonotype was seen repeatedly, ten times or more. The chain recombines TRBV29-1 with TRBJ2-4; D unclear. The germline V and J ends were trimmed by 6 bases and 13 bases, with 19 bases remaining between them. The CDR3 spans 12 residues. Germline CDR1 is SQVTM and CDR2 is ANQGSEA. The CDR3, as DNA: TGCAGCGTAGCCGACACCTCGGTTCTGCAGTACTTC. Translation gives CSVADTSVLQYF.

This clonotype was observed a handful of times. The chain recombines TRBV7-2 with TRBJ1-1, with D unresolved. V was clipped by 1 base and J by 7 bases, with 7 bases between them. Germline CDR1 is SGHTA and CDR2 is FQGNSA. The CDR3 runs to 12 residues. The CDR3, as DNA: TGTGCCAGCAGCTTAGAACGGCTTGAAGCTTTCTTT. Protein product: CASSLERLEAFF.

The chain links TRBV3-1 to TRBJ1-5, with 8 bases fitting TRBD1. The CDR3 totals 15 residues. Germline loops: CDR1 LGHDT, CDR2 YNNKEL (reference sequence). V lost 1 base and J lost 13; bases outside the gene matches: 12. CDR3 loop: CASSQAGQGRGPQHF. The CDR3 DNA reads TGTGCCAGCAGCCAAGCCGGACAGGGACGCGGCCCTCAGCATTTT.

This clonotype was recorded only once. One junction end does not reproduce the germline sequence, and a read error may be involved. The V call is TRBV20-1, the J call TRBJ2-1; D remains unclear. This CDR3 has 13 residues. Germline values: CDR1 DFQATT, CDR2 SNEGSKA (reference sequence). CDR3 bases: TGCGGTGCCCACTCAAGACTGTCAAGCGAGCAGTTCTTC. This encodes CGAHSRLSSEQFF.

CDR3 residues: CASSLATLAGGDNEQFF. The DNA of the CDR3 is TGCGCCAGCAGCTTGGCTACGCTAGCGGGGGGGGACAATGAGCAGTTCTTC. The V and J genes are TRBV5-1 and TRBJ2-1; 12 bases agree with TRBD2. CDR1 and CDR2 from the germline V gene are SGHRS and YFSETQ. The CDR3 is made up of 17 amino acids. V was clipped by 0 bases and J by 5 bases; unmatched bases: 6.

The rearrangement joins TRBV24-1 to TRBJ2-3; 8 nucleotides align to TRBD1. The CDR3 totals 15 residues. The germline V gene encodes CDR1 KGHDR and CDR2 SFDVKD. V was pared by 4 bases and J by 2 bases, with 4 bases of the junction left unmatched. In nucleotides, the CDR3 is TGTGCCACCAGTGACTGGACAGGGCCCACAGATACGCAGTATTTT. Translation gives CATSDWTGPTDTQYF.

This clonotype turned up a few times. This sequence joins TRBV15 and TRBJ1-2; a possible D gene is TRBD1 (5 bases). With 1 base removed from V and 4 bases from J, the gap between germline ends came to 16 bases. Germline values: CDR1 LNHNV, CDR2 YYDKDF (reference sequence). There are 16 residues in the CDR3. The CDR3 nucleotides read TGTGCCACCAGCAGAGCAGCAACGACAGTGATCTATGGCTACACCTTC. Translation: CATSRAATTVIYGYTF.